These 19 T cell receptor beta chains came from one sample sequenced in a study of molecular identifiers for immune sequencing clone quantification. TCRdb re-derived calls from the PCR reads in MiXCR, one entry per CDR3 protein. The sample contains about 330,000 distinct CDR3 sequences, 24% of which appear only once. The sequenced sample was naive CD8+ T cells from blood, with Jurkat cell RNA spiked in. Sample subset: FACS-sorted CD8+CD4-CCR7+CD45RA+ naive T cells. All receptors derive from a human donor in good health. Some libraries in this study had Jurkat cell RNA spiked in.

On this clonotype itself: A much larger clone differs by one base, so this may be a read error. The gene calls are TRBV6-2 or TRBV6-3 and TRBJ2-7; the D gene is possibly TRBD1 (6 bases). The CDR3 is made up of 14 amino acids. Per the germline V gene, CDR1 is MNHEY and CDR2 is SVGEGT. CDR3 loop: CASCYWDTSYEQYF. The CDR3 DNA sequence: TGTGCCAGCTGTTACTGGGACACAAGCTACGAGCAGTACTTC.

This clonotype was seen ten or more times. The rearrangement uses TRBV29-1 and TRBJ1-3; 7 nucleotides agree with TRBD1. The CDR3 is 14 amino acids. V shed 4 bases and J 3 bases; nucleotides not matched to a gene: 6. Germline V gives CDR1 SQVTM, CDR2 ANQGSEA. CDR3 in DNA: TGCAGCGTTGGCGACAGGGTCTATGGAAACACCATATATTTT. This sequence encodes CSVGDRVYGNTIYF.

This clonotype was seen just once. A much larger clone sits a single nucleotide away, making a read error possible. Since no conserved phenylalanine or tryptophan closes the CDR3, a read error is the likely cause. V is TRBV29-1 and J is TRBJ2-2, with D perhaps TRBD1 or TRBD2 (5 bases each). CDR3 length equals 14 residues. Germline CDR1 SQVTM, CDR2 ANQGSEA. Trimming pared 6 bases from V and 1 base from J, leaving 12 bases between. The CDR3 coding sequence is TGCAGCGTGCTGGGGGTTCTGAACACCGGGGAGCTGTTTTCT. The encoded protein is CSVLGVLNTGELFS.

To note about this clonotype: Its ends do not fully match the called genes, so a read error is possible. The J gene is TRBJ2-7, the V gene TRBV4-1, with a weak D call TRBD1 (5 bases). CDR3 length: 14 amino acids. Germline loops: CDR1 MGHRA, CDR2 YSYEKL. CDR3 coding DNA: TGCGCCAGCAGCGGCGATTGGGGAAGGGGCGAGCAGCACTTC. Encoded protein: CASSGDWGRGEQHF.

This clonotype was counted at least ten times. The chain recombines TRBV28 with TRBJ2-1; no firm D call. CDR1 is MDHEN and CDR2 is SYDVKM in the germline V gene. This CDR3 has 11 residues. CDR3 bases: TGTGCTACAGCAGTTTCTTATGAGCAGTTCTTC. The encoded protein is CATAVSYEQFF.

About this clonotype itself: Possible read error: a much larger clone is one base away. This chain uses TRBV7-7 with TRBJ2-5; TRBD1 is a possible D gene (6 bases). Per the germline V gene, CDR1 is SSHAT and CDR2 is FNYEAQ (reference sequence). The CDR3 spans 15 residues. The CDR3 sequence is CASDPRTGNLETQYF. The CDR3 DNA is TGTGCTAGCGACCCACGTACAGGGAACCTAGAGACCCAGTACTTC.

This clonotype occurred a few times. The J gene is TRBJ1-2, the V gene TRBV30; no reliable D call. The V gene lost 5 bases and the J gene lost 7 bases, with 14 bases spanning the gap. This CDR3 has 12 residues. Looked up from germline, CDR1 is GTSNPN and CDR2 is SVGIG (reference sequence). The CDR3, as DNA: TGTGCCTGGGCACCCCATCTTGCTGGCTACACCTTC. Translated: CAWAPHLAGYTF.

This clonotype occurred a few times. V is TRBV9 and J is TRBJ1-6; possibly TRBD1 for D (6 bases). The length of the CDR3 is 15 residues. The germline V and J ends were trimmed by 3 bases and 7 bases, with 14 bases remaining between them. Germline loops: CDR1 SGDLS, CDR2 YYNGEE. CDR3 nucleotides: TGTGCCAGCAGCGCCGGGACACCGCGAAATTCACCCCTCCACTTT. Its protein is CASSAGTPRNSPLHF.

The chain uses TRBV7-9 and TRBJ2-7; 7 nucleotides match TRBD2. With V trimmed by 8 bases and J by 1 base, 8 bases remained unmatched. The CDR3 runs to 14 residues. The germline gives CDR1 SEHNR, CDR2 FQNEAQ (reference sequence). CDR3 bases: TGTGCCAGCTTCGGGGGGTCAGAGTCCTACGAGCAGTACTTC. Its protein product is CASFGGSESYEQYF. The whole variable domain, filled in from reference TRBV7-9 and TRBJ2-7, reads DTGVSQNPRHKITKRGQNVTFRCDPISEHNRLYWYRQTLGQGPEFLTYFQNEAQLEKSRLLSDRFSAERPKGSFSTLEIQRTEQGDSAMYLCASFGGSESYEQYFGPGTRLTVT.

In DNA, the CDR3 is TGTGCCAGCAGCTTAAGGGGCCCTGAATACGAGCAGTACTTC. Protein: CASSLRGPEYEQYF. The chain couples TRBV11-2 to TRBJ2-7; maybe TRBD1 (5 bases). This CDR3 has 14 amino acids. Trimming removed 2 bases from V and 4 bases from J, with 12 bases in between. The germline V gene encodes CDR1 SGHAT and CDR2 FQNNGV.

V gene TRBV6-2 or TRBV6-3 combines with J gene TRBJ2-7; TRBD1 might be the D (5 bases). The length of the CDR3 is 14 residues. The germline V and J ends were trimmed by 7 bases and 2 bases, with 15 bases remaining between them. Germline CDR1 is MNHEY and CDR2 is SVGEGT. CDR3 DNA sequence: TGTGCCAGCACCCCCCCGGACAAAGCCTACGAGCAGTACTTC. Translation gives CASTPPDKAYEQYF.

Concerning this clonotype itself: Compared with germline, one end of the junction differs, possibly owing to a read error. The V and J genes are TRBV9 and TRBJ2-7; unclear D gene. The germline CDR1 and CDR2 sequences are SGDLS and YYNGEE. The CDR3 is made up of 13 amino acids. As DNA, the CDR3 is TGTGCCAGCAGCGTAGCAGTTTCCTCCGAGCAGTACTTC. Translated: CASSVAVSSEQYF.

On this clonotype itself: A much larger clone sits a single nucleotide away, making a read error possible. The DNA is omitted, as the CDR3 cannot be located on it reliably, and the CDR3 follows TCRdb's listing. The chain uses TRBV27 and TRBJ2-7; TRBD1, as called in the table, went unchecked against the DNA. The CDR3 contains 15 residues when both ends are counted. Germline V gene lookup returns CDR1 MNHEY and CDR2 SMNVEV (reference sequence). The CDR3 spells CASSFVGTGIYEQSF.

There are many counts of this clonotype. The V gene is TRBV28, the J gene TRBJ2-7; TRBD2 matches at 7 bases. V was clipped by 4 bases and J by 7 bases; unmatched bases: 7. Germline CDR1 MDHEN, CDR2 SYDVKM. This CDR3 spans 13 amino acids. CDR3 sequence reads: CASSSRGVGEQYF. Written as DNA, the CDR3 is TGTGCCAGCAGTTCCCGGGGGGTTGGGGAGCAGTACTTC.

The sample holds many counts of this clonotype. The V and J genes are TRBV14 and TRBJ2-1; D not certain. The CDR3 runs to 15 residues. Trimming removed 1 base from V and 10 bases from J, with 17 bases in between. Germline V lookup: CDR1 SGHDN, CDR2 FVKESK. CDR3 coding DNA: TGTGCCAGCAGCCAAGGACGTATAAGAGGAGTCGAGCAGTTCTTC. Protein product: CASSQGRIRGVEQFF.

CDR3 sequence (DNA): TGTGCCAGCGATACAGGGGCCGCGAACACCGGGGAGCTGTTTTTT. It is translated as CASDTGAANTGELFF. This sequence joins TRBV12-3 or TRBV12-4 and TRBJ2-2; 7 bases align to TRBD1. With 8 bases clipped from V and 0 bases from J, the junction kept 6 bases outside the gene matches. This CDR3 region has 15 residues.

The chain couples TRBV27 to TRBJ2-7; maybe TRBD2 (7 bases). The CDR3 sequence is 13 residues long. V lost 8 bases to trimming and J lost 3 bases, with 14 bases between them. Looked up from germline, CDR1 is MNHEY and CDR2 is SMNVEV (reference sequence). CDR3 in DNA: TGTGCCAGCGGTCCCGGGGGGCTCTACGAGCAGTACTTC. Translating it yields CASGPGGLYEQYF.

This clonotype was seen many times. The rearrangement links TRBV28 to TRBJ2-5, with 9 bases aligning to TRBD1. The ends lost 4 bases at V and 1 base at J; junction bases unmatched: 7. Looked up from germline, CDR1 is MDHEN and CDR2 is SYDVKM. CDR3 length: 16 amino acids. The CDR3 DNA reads TGTGCCAGCAGTTCATTCCGGGACAGGGTCCAAGAGACCCAGTACTTC. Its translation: CASSSFRDRVQETQYF.

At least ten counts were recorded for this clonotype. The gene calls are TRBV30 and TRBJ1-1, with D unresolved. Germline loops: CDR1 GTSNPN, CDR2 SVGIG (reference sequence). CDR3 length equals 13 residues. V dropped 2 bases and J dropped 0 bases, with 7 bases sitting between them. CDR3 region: CAWSKGLNTEAFF. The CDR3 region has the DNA TGTGCCTGGAGTAAGGGCCTGAACACTGAAGCTTTCTTT. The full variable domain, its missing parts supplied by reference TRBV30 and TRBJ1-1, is SQTIHQWPATLVQPVGSPLSLECTVEGTSNPNLYWYRQAAGRGLQLLFYSVGIGQISSEVPQNLSASRPQDRQFILSSKKLLLSDSGFYLCAWSKGLNTEAFFGQGTRLTVV.